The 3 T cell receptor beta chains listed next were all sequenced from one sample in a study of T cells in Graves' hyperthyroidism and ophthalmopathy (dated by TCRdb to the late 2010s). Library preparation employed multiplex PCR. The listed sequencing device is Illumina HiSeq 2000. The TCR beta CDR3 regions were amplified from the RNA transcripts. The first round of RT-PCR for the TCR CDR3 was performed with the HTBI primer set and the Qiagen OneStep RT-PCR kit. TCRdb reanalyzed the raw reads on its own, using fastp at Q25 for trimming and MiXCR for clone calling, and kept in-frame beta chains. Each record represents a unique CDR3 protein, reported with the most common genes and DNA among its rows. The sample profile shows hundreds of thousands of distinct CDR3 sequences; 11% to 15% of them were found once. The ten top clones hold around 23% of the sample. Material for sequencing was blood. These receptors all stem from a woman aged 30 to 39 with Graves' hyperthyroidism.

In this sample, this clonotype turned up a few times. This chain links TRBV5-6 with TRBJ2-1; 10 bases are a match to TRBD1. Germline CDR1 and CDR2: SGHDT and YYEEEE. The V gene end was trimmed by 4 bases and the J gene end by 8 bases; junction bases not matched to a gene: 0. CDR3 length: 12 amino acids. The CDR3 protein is CASSGTGDEQFF. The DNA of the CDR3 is TGTGCCAGCAGCGGGACAGGGGATGAGCAGTTCTTC.

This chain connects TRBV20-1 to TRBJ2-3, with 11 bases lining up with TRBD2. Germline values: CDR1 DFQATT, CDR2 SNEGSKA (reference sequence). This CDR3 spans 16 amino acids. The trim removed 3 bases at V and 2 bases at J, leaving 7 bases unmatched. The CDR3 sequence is CSASPRLAGNTDTQYF. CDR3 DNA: TGCAGTGCTAGCCCCCGACTAGCGGGGAACACAGATACGCAGTATTTT.

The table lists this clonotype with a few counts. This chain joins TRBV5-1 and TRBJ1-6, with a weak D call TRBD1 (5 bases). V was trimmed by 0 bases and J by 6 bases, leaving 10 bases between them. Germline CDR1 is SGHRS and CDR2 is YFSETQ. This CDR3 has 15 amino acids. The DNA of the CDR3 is TGCGCCAGCAGCTTGGAGGGGTACGGTAATTCACCCCTCCACTTT. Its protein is CASSLEGYGNSPLHF.